This entry lists 18 T cell receptor beta chains sequenced from one sample in a study of cytomegalovirus exposure and HLA in healthy donors. PCR primers comprised 60 Vbeta and 13 Jbeta primers. Sequencing used immunoSEQ multiplex PCR; TCRdb keeps in-frame clones, though not all of them. The data show around 96,000 clones, approximately 80% seen once. The sample was PBMCs. These receptors were taken from a man younger than 30 in good health and CMV-seronegative.

The rearrangement links TRBV5-1 to TRBJ2-2; the D gene is possibly TRBD1 (6 bases). Trimming pared 0 bases from V and 4 bases from J, leaving 10 bases between. The V gene's germline CDR1 is SGHRS and CDR2 YFSETQ. The CDR3 totals 15 residues. CDR3 protein: CASSLGGPGTGELFF. Here the CDR3 DNA reads TGCGCCAGCAGCTTGGGGGGGCCCGGCACCGGGGAGCTGTTTTTT. Looking up the rest from reference TRBV5-1 and TRBJ2-2 gives the full variable domain: KAGVTQTPRYLIKTRGQQVTLSCSPISGHRSVSWYQQTPGQGLQFLFEYFSETQRNKGNFPGRFSGRQFSNSRSEMNVSTLELGDSALYLCASSLGGPGTGELFFGEGSRLTVL.

The rearrangement joins TRBV5-4 to TRBJ1-2; D unclear. The germline V and J ends were trimmed by 0 bases and 1 base, with 10 bases remaining between them. This CDR3 comprises 15 residues. The germline V gene encodes CDR1 SGHNT and CDR2 YYREEE (reference sequence). The CDR3 DNA reads TGTGCCAGCAGCTTGGACGAACAGATTAACTATGGCTACACCTTC. Its protein is CASSLDEQINYGYTF.

The CDR3 DNA follows: TGTGCCAGCAGTGCCCCAGGGGGATACGGCATGGCTTTCTTT. Residues: CASSAPGGYGMAFF. The V gene is TRBV6-1, the J gene TRBJ1-1; 7 positions match TRBD1. The CDR3 has 14 residues. From germline, CDR1 is MNHNS and CDR2 SASEGT. V lost 4 bases to trimming and J lost 11 bases; unmatched junction nucleotides: 13.

The chain is built from TRBV6-5 and TRBJ2-1, with 8 bases identical to TRBD2. With 4 bases clipped from V and 6 bases from J, the junction kept 8 bases outside the gene matches. This CDR3 spans 15 amino acids. Germline V gene lookup returns CDR1 MNHEY and CDR2 SVGAGI. CDR3 protein: CASSSPGGASNEQFF. CDR3 nucleotide sequence: TGTGCCAGCAGTTCGCCGGGGGGGGCCAGCAATGAGCAGTTCTTC.

This clone was counted a few times. The V and J genes are TRBV5-8 and TRBJ1-4; no reliable D call. Germline CDR1 SGHTS, CDR2 YDEGEE. The V end lost 4 bases, the J end lost 1 base, and 11 bases lay between the germline ends. The CDR3 has 15 residues. The CDR3 region is CASSVRGITNEKLFF. CDR3 DNA sequence: TGTGCCAGCAGCGTACGGGGAATAACTAATGAAAAACTGTTTTTT.

The chain recombines TRBV5-4 with TRBJ1-4, with a tentative D call TRBD1 (6 bases). This CDR3 region has 16 residues. The ends were cut back, 3 bases at V and 4 bases at J, with 16 bases in the middle. Germline CDR1 and CDR2: SGHNT and YYREEE (reference sequence). The CDR3 bases are TGTGCCAGCAGCTCCACAGGGTTGGCGGGTAATGAAAAACTGTTTTTT. Translation: CASSSTGLAGNEKLFF.

The chain combines TRBV12-2 with TRBJ1-1. TRBV12-2 has pseudogene status. CDR3 length: 11 amino acids. CDR3 loop: CASRLYTEAFF. CDR3 nucleotides: TGTGCAAGTCGCCTATACACTGAAGCTTTCTTT.

The chain couples TRBV5-1 to TRBJ1-3; D unresolved. CDR1 and CDR2 from the germline V gene are SGHRS and YFSETQ. CDR3 length equals 14 residues. V gave up 5 bases and J gave up 2 bases, with 11 bases separating them. The CDR3 DNA sequence: TGCGCCAGCAGTGATGGGAGTGCTGGAAACACCATATATTTT. Encoded protein: CASSDGSAGNTIYF.

The V call is TRBV30, the J call TRBJ1-5, with TRBD1 matching over 9 bases. The CDR3 contains 15 residues. The germline CDR1 and CDR2 sequences are GTSNPN and SVGIG (reference sequence). The V gene end was trimmed by 3 bases and the J gene end by 4 bases; junction bases not matched to a gene: 7. CDR3 sequence (DNA): TGTGCCTGGAGGCGGACAGGGGCAGGGAATCAGCCCCAGCATTTT. It translates to CAWRRTGAGNQPQHF.

The chain carries TRBV13 and TRBJ2-3; no firm D call. Germline CDR1 and CDR2: PRHDT and FYEKMQ (reference sequence). This CDR3 is 13 amino acids long. The V gene lost 5 bases and the J gene lost 0 bases, with 6 bases spanning the gap. The CDR3 bases are TGTGCCAGCAGCCGTCCTAGCACAGATACGCAGTATTTT. Its translation: CASSRPSTDTQYF.

This rearrangement joins TRBV6-1 to TRBJ2-3; a possible D gene is TRBD2 (7 bases). V lost 7 bases and J 3 bases, leaving 17 bases between the germline ends. Germline V gene sequence: CDR1 MNHNS, CDR2 SASEGT. The CDR3 totals 15 residues. CDR3 sequence reads: CASIRGGFITDTQYF. CDR3 bases: TGTGCCAGCATAAGGGGGGGCTTTATTACAGATACGCAGTATTTT.

The CDR3 sequence: CASSSGLLSTDTQYF. CDR3 bases: TGTGCCAGCAGTTCGGGACTACTTAGCACAGATACGCAGTATTTT. This chain links TRBV28 with TRBJ2-3; 7 bases are shared with TRBD2. V trimming: 4 bases; J trimming: 0 bases; junction bases outside the gene matches: 4. Germline CDR1 and CDR2: MDHEN and SYDVKM. The CDR3 runs to 15 residues. The variable domain in full, with the rest retrieved from reference TRBV28 and TRBJ2-3, is DVKVTQSSRYLVKRTGEKVFLECVQDMDHENMFWYRQDPGLGLRLIYFSYDVKMKEKGDIPEGYSVSREKKERFSLILESASTNQTSMYLCASSSGLLSTDTQYFGPGTRLTVL.

The chain uses TRBV29-1 and TRBJ1-6; D gene uncertain. The length of the CDR3 is 11 residues. Trimming left V 0 bases short and J 10 bases short, with 4 bases between. Germline V gene lookup returns CDR1 SQVTM and CDR2 ANQGSEA. CDR3 loop: CSVEDESPLHF. The CDR3 nucleotides are TGCAGCGTTGAAGATGAGTCACCCCTCCACTTT.

V is TRBV5-1 and J is TRBJ2-5, with 7 bases aligning to TRBD1. Germline V CDR1 and CDR2: SGHRS, YFSETQ. The V and J ends lost 6 bases and 3 bases, in that order; junction bases with no gene match: 8. The CDR3 contains 14 residues. CDR3 protein: CASKTGSTEETQYF. The CDR3 DNA reads TGCGCCAGCAAGACAGGGAGTACGGAAGAGACCCAGTACTTC.

This sequence joins TRBV9 and TRBJ2-2, with D possibly matching TRBD2 (5 bases). V was shortened by 3 bases and J by 1 base, with 10 bases between the two germline ends. CDR1 and CDR2 from the germline V gene are SGDLS and YYNGEE. The length of the CDR3 is 15 residues. CDR3 sequence (DNA): TGTGCCAGCAGCGGGACTTCCTTGAACACCGGGGAGCTGTTTTTT. Translation: CASSGTSLNTGELFF. The whole variable domain, filled in from reference TRBV9 and TRBJ2-2, reads DSGVTQTPKHLITATGQRVTLRCSPRSGDLSVYWYQQSLDQGLQFLIQYYNGEERAKGNILERFSAQQFPDLHSELNLSSLELGDSALYFCASSGTSLNTGELFFGEGSRLTVL.

The rearrangement uses TRBV9 and TRBJ2-1; 13 nucleotides agree with TRBD2. Germline trimming cut 4 bases from V and 2 bases from J; bases unmatched to any gene: 6. Germline V gene data show CDR1 as SGDLS and CDR2 as YYNGEE. This CDR3 has 17 residues. CDR3 sequence (DNA): TGTGCCAGCAGCTTCTCACTAGCGGGGGGGCCCTACAATGAGCAGTTCTTC. Its protein is CASSFSLAGGPYNEQFF.

The gene calls are TRBV2 and TRBJ1-1; 8 bases align to TRBD1. The CDR3 runs to 13 residues. CDR1 SNHLY and CDR2 FYNNEI come from the germline V gene. Losses at the gene ends were 5 bases for V and 4 bases for J; bases not matched to a gene: 3. Here the CDR3 reads CASSYTGGTEAFF. The CDR3 DNA reads TGTGCCAGCAGTTACACAGGGGGCACTGAAGCTTTCTTT.

The chain is built from TRBV11-2 and TRBJ2-7; 8 nucleotides line up with TRBD1. The CDR3 totals 14 residues. V lost 0 bases, J lost 6 bases, and 4 bases stayed unmatched. The germline CDR1 and CDR2 sequences are SGHAT and FQNNGV. For the CDR3, the DNA is TGTGCCAGCAGCTTAGAGGCCGGGACAGGCGAGCAGTACTTC. Amino acid sequence: CASSLEAGTGEQYF.